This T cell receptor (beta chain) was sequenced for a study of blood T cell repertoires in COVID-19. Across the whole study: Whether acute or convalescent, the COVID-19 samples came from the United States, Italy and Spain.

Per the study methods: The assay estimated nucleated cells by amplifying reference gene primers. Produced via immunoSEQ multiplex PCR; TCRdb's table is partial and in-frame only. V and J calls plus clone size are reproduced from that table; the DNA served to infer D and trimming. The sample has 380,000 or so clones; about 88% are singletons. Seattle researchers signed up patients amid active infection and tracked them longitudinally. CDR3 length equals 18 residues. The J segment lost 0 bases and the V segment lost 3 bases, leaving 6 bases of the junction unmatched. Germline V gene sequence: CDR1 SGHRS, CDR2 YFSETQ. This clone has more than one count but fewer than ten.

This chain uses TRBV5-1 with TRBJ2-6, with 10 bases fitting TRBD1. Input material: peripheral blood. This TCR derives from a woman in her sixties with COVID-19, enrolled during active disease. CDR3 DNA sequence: TGCGCCAGCAGCTATGGACAGGGGGGAAGCTCTGGGGCCAACGTCCTGACTTTC. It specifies CASSYGQGGSSGANVLTF.